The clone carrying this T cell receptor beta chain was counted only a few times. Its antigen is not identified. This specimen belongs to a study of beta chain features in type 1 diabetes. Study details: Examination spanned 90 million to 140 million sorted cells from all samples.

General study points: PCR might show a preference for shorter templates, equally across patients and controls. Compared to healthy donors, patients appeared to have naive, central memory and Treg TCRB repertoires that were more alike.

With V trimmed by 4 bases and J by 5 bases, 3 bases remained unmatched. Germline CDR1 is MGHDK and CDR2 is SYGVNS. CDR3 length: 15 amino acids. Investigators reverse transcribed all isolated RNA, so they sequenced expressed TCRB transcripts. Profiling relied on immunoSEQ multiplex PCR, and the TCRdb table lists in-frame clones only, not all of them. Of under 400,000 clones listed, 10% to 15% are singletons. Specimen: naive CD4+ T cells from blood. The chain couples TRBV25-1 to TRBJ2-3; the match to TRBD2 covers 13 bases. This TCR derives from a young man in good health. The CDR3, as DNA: TGTGCCAGCAGTGGGACTAGCGGGGGATTAGATACGCAGTATTTT. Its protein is CASSGTSGGLDTQYF.